These 18 T cell receptor beta chains were all obtained from the same sample, sequenced in a study of human T cells and chemical hapten exposure. As to time point: pre-sensitization, week 0. Treatment denoted: therapeutic diphenylcyclopropenone sensitization with weekly scalp DPC. TCRdb re-called the RACE reads with MiXCR, one entry per CDR3 protein. Among approximately 50,000 distinct CDR3 sequences listed, around 11% were seen once. The input for sequencing was whole blood, taken in connection with sensitization to the hapten diphenylcyclopropenone (DPC). Receptor source: a woman aged 40-49 years with alopecia areata. Some clones in this sample may be carry-over from other donors' samples.

For this clonotype: A much larger clone differs by one base, so this may be a read error. V and J are TRBV11-2 and TRBJ2-7; D is ambiguous. The CDR3 consists of 12 residues. Germline CDR1 reads SGHAT; CDR2 reads FQNNGV. Written as DNA, the CDR3 is TGTGCCAGCAGCTCCCTTTGGGAAGAGCAGAACTTC. Amino acids: CASSSLWEEQNF.

This clonotype showed up just a few times. The rearrangement joins TRBV29-1 to TRBJ1-2, with 9 nucleotides matching TRBD1. The germline CDR1 and CDR2 sequences are SQVTM and ANQGSEA. Trimming at V came to 4 bases and at J to 6 bases, leaving 9 bases not matched to a gene. The CDR3 loop spans 14 amino acids. CDR3 loop: CSVVGDRASDGYTF. The CDR3, as DNA: TGCAGCGTTGTAGGGGACAGGGCATCTGATGGCTACACCTTC.

The chain is built from TRBV24-1 and TRBJ2-2; D not resolved. Trimming stripped 2 bases from V and 5 bases from J, with 14 bases between. The CDR3 extends over 16 amino acids. CDR1 is KGHDR and CDR2 is SFDVKD in the germline V gene. In DNA form, the CDR3 reads TGTGCCACCAGTGATTCTGGGTCAGCTCGGACCGGGGAGCTGTTTTTT. Translation gives CATSDSGSARTGELFF.

This clonotype was seen repeatedly, ten times or more. The chain employs TRBV27 and TRBJ1-2; TRBD1 is a possible D gene (6 bases). This CDR3 is 14 amino acids long. From germline, CDR1 is MNHEY and CDR2 SMNVEV (reference sequence). Deletions cut 2 bases from V and 4 bases from J, with 11 bases between. CDR3 DNA: TGTGCCAGCAGTTTAAAGCCAGGGGCCTATGGCTACACCTTC. It yields the protein CASSLKPGAYGYTF.

As regards this clonotype: A much larger clone differs from this one at a single base, so this may be a read error. CDR3 in DNA: TGTGCCAGCAGCTCAGCGGACGACGGACTAAACTATGGCTACACCTTC. This codes for CASSSADDGLNYGYTF. The chain has TRBV7-2 and TRBJ1-2; D uncertain. The CDR3 runs 16 residues. V lost 4 bases, J lost 2 bases, and 17 bases lay in between. CDR1 is SGHTA, CDR2 FQGNSA, per germline.

The chain carries TRBV29-1 and TRBJ2-7; tentatively, D is TRBD2 (6 bases). The CDR3 length is 12 residues. The V end lost 4 bases, the J end lost 2 bases, and 9 bases lay between the germline ends. CDR1 and CDR2 from the germline V gene are SQVTM and ANQGSEA. In DNA form, the CDR3 reads TGCAGCGTTGTAGCGGATACCTACGAGCAGTACTTC. Amino acid sequence: CSVVADTYEQYF.

This clonotype was detected only a few times. V and J are TRBV5-6 and TRBJ1-1, with 10 bases identical to TRBD1. Germline trimming cut 2 bases from V and 4 bases from J; bases unmatched to any gene: 2. The V gene's germline CDR1 is SGHDT and CDR2 YYEEEE. The CDR3 has 14 amino acids. This chain's CDR3 is CASSFGTGATEAFF. The DNA of the CDR3 is TGTGCCAGCAGCTTCGGGACAGGGGCCACTGAAGCTTTCTTT.

This clonotype showed up many times. V usage is TRBV4-1 and J usage is TRBJ2-2, with D perhaps matching TRBD2 (6 bases). Germline loops: CDR1 MGHRA, CDR2 YSYEKL. V shed 4 bases and J shed 3 bases, with 12 bases lying between them. The CDR3 totals 15 residues. The CDR3 here is CASSRREMDTGELFF. The CDR3, as DNA: TGCGCCAGCAGCCGGAGGGAAATGGACACCGGGGAGCTGTTTTTT.

This clonotype appeared many times. The chain couples TRBV11-2 to TRBJ2-3; TRBD2 matches at 12 bases. Germline V gene sequence: CDR1 SGHAT, CDR2 FQNNGV. The V gene end was trimmed by 4 bases and the J gene end by 5 bases; junction bases not matched to a gene: 7. This CDR3 is 16 amino acids long. Here the CDR3 DNA reads TGTGCCAGCAGCTACCGACTAGCGGGGGAGGTAGATACGCAGTATTTT. Translation: CASSYRLAGEVDTQYF.

The rearrangement joins TRBV19 to TRBJ2-2; 7 bases are a match to TRBD2. The V and J ends lost 1 base and 4 bases, in that order; junction bases with no gene match: 9. Per the germline V gene, CDR1 is LNHDA and CDR2 is SQIVND (reference sequence). The CDR3 extends over 17 amino acids. This CDR3 reads CASSIVVAGVVTGELFF. In DNA, the CDR3 is TGTGCCAGTAGTATAGTCGTAGCGGGTGTGGTCACCGGGGAGCTGTTTTTT.

This clonotype was seen more than once but under ten times. The J gene is TRBJ2-1, the V gene TRBV18; D is unclear. The V and J ends lost 4 bases and 6 bases respectively, with 10 bases between them. Germline CDR1 is KGHSH and CDR2 is LQKENI. This CDR3 spans 13 amino acids. The CDR3 protein is CASSLPGGNEQFF. CDR3 nucleotide sequence: TGTGCCAGCTCACTCCCAGGTGGCAATGAGCAGTTCTTC.

The chain employs TRBV7-9 and TRBJ2-7, with a tentative D call TRBD1 (5 bases). V was shortened by 5 bases and J by 5 bases, with 22 bases between the two germline ends. The CDR3 is 16 residues long. Germline V gene data show CDR1 as SEHNR and CDR2 as FQNEAQ (reference sequence). CDR3 in amino acids: CASSPQAGHDSDEQYF. The CDR3 nucleotides are TGTGCCAGCAGCCCCCAGGCAGGCCATGACAGCGACGAGCAGTACTTC.

This clonotype was recorded many times. CDR3 sequence (DNA): TGTGCCAGCACCGGACGGAGGGGCGAGCAGTACTTC. Its protein product is CASTGRRGEQYF. This chain links TRBV2 with TRBJ2-7; weak D call: TRBD2 (6 bases). Germline lookup yields CDR1 SNHLY and CDR2 FYNNEI. The CDR3 covers 12 residues. With 7 bases removed from V and 6 bases from J, the gap between germline ends came to 13 bases.

As to this clonotype: This may be a read error: a much more frequent sequence differs by one nucleotide. V usage is TRBV18 and J usage is TRBJ2-1; 12 bases agree with TRBD2. The CDR3 spans 15 residues. CDR1 is KGHSH, CDR2 LQKENI, per germline. The CDR3 sequence: CVSSPGLAGDNEQFF. The CDR3 DNA sequence: TGTGTCAGCTCACCGGGACTAGCGGGTGACAATGAGCAGTTCTTC. Full variable domain (missing parts from reference TRBV18 and TRBJ2-1): NAGVMQNPRHLVRRRGQEARLRCSPMKGHSHVYWYRQLPEEGLKFMVYLQKENIIDESGMPKERFSAEFPKEGPSILRIQQVVRGDSAAYFCVSSPGLAGDNEQFFGPGTRLTVL.

On this clonotype: A much larger clone differs from this one at a single base, so this may be a read error. The rearrangement links TRBV28 to TRBJ1-1; unclear D gene. The germline V gene has CDR1 MDHEN and CDR2 SYDVKM. CDR3 length: 14 residues. The V gene lost 3 bases and the J gene lost 4 bases, with 12 bases spanning the gap. CDR3 DNA: TGTGCCAGCAGTTTGAGTCACATGTCCACTGAAGCTTTCTTT. It yields the protein CASSLSHMSTEAFF.

This clonotype was observed a handful of times. The chain carries TRBV20-1 and TRBJ2-1, with 14 bases aligning to TRBD2. CDR3 size: 17 residues. Germline V gene sequence: CDR1 DFQATT, CDR2 SNEGSKA (reference sequence). Unmatched junction bases numbered 10, after V lost 0 bases and J lost 9 bases. The CDR3: CSARDPRTSGRIGEQFF. The CDR3 DNA follows: TGCAGTGCTAGAGATCCACGGACTAGCGGGAGGATAGGTGAGCAGTTCTTC.

This sequence joins TRBV29-1 and TRBJ2-7; 7 nucleotides line up with TRBD1. CDR1 SQVTM and CDR2 ANQGSEA come from the germline V gene. This CDR3 contains 15 residues. With 4 bases clipped from V and 3 bases from J, the junction kept 12 bases outside the gene matches. The CDR3 DNA sequence: TGCAGCGTTGCTGGCGGACAGGTTCAGGGCTACGAGCAGTACTTC. It yields the protein CSVAGGQVQGYEQYF.

This clonotype was observed a handful of times. J is TRBJ1-2 and V is TRBV7-2; 7 bases match TRBD1. Germline trimming cut 5 bases from V and 3 bases from J; bases unmatched to any gene: 18. Per the germline V gene, CDR1 is SGHTA and CDR2 is FQGNSA. CDR3 size: 18 residues. In nucleotides, the CDR3 is TGTGCCAGCAGCGGGCACAAGACAGGGCCGGGGTGGTACTATGGCTACACCTTC. Translating it yields CASSGHKTGPGWYYGYTF. The whole variable domain, filled in from reference TRBV7-2 and TRBJ1-2, reads GAGVSQSPSNKVTEKGKDVELRCDPISGHTALYWYRQSLGQGLEFLIYFQGNSAPDKSGLPSDRFSAERTGGSVSTLTIQRTQQEDSAVYLCASSGHKTGPGWYYGYTFGSGTRLTVV.